The next 6 T cell receptor beta chains were all read from a single sample in a study of cytomegalovirus exposure and HLA in healthy donors. Primers: 60 Vbeta forward and 13 Jbeta reverse. Some clones are missing from TCRdb's copy, which holds only in-frame ones; the method was immunoSEQ multiplex PCR. This sample's clone table lists around 50,000 clones. Sequencing was performed on PBMCs. These receptors all come from a male donor in good health and CMV-seropositive.

The chain is built from TRBV7-9 and TRBJ1-4; tentative D call: TRBD1 (5 bases). CDR1 and CDR2 (germline): SEHNR, FQNEAQ (reference sequence). V dropped 2 bases and J dropped 7 bases, with 17 bases sitting between them. The CDR3 length is 16 residues. CDR3 nucleotide sequence: TGTGCCAGCAGCTTACCGCAGGAGGGACCGCCTGAAAAACTGTTTTTT. Encoded protein: CASSLPQEGPPEKLFF.

The V call is TRBV9, the J call TRBJ1-5; the D gene is possibly TRBD1 (6 bases). CDR1 is SGDLS, CDR2 YYNGEE, per germline. The CDR3 sequence is 16 residues long. V was clipped by 4 bases and J by 4 bases, with 18 bases between them. The CDR3: CASSPRGASGNQPQHF. CDR3 bases: TGTGCCAGCAGCCCACGGGGGGCGAGTGGAAATCAGCCCCAGCATTTT.

V and J are TRBV13 and TRBJ1-1; 10 nucleotides line up with TRBD1. The germline V gene encodes CDR1 PRHDT and CDR2 FYEKMQ (reference sequence). This CDR3 contains 13 residues. With 8 bases clipped from V and 3 bases from J, the junction kept 3 bases outside the gene matches. CDR3 amino acids: CASRTGGDTEAFF. In DNA form, the CDR3 reads TGTGCCAGCCGGACAGGGGGGGACACTGAAGCTTTCTTT.

This sequence joins TRBV27 and TRBJ1-2; TRBD1 is a possible D gene (6 bases). Germline V gene data show CDR1 as MNHEY and CDR2 as SMNVEV (reference sequence). This CDR3 has 17 amino acids. V was clipped by 0 bases and J by 4 bases, with 18 bases between them. The CDR3 DNA reads TGTGCCAGCAGTTTATCGGGGAGGGGGAGGATAGGCTATGGCTACACCTTC. As protein: CASSLSGRGRIGYGYTF.

CDR3 sequence (DNA): TGTGCCAGCAGCGTAGGCGGGGACGCCTACGAGCAGTACTTC. This gives the protein CASSVGGDAYEQYF. The chain employs TRBV9 and TRBJ2-5, with D maybe TRBD2 (6 bases). The tail of the sequence fits TRBJ2-7 better, so the J call may be wrong. The CDR3 contains 14 residues. Germline-derived CDR1 and CDR2 are SGDLS and YYNGEE.

The rearrangement uses TRBV6-6 and TRBJ2-7, with 7 bases identical to TRBD1. V dropped 6 bases and J dropped 5; count of bases not matched to a gene: 4. In germline, CDR1 is MNHNY, CDR2 SVGAGI (reference sequence). This CDR3 is built from 12 residues. The CDR3 loop is CASSQGVNEQYF. In nucleotides, the CDR3 is TGTGCCAGCAGCCAGGGGGTCAACGAGCAGTACTTC.